The 15 T cell receptor beta chains listed next were all sequenced from one sample in a study of blood T cell repertoires in COVID-19. The method was immunoSEQ multiplex PCR; TCRdb's version includes in-frame clones alone and lacks a portion of them. The profile covers 30,000 to 35,000 clones, with about 89% appearing a single time and about a tenth taken by the ten largest. The sequenced sample was peripheral blood. These receptor sequences come from a man aged 80 or over with active COVID-19.

The chain joins TRBV3-1 (or the pseudogene TRBV3-2) to TRBJ1-1; D is unresolved. The CDR3 is made up of 12 amino acids. The ends were cut back, 5 bases at V and 1 base at J, with 5 bases in the middle. Germline-derived CDR1 and CDR2 are LGHDT and YNNKEL (reference sequence). CDR3 bases: TGTGCCAGCAGCATCAGGAACACTGAAGCTTTCTTT. Its translation is CASSIRNTEAFF.

This clone was seen only once. The chain recombines TRBV7-2 with TRBJ2-3, with TRBD2 matching over 8 bases. The CDR3 has 16 residues. V was pared by 6 bases and J by 3 bases, with 11 bases of the junction left unmatched. Germline V gene lookup returns CDR1 SGHTA and CDR2 FQGNSA. CDR3 nucleotide sequence: TGTGCCAGCAGGTTCACAATGGGCGGGAGGACAGATACGCAGTATTTT. Its translation is CASRFTMGGRTDTQYF.

The genes are TRBV9 and TRBJ2-3; 9 bases match TRBD2. The germline gives CDR1 SGDLS, CDR2 YYNGEE. The CDR3 totals 15 residues. V gave up 1 base and J gave up 5 bases; unmatched junction bases: 5. This CDR3 is CASSVRAGGGDTQYF. The DNA of the CDR3 is TGTGCCAGCAGCGTAAGAGCGGGAGGAGGAGATACGCAGTATTTT.

CDR3 sequence reads: CASSSTDPVSGANVLTF. The CDR3 bases are TGTGCCAGCTCGTCGACAGATCCAGTCTCTGGGGCCAACGTCCTGACTTTC. This chain joins TRBV18 and TRBJ2-6; D may be TRBD1 (5 bases). The CDR3 contains 17 residues. V was shortened by 6 bases and J by 0 bases, with 15 bases between the two germline ends. Germline CDR1 KGHSH, CDR2 LQKENI.

This chain connects TRBV5-1 to TRBJ2-4; 9 nucleotides line up with TRBD1. V lost 4 bases, J lost 6 bases, and 8 bases stayed unmatched. The germline V gene has CDR1 SGHRS and CDR2 YFSETQ. The CDR3 runs 15 residues. The CDR3 spells CASSLTGQGLNIQYF. The CDR3 nucleotides are TGCGCCAGCAGCCTGACGGGACAGGGATTAAACATTCAGTACTTC.

The chain carries TRBV15 and TRBJ1-2; D ambiguous. The germline CDR1 and CDR2 sequences are LNHNV and YYDKDF (reference sequence). The CDR3 is 16 amino acids. The ends were cut back, 0 bases at V and 4 bases at J, with 15 bases in the middle. CDR3 loop: CATSRDPAFPFYGYTF. The CDR3 DNA is TGTGCCACCAGCAGAGATCCCGCGTTCCCTTTCTATGGCTACACCTTC. Variable domain in full (rest from reference TRBV15 and TRBJ1-2): DAMVIQNPRYQVTQFGKPVTLSCSQTLNHNVMYWYQQKSSQAPKLLFHYYDKDFNNEADTPDNFQSRRPNTSFCFLDIRSPGLGDTAMYLCATSRDPAFPFYGYTFGSGTRLTVV.

This clone was picked up one time. The rearrangement uses TRBV28 and TRBJ2-5; D is unresolved. The CDR3 has 14 amino acids. V was trimmed by 3 bases and J by 1 base, leaving 9 bases between them. Germline V gives CDR1 MDHEN, CDR2 SYDVKM. CDR3 nucleotides: TGTGCCAGCAGTTTTTCTTGGGCCCAAGAGACCCAGTACTTC. This codes for CASSFSWAQETQYF.

The chain couples TRBV14 to TRBJ2-2; TRBD2 might be the D (6 bases). V lost 4 bases, J lost 1 base, and 10 bases lay in between. Germline V gives CDR1 SGHDN, CDR2 FVKESK. The CDR3 runs 15 residues. CDR3 coding DNA: TGTGCCAGCAGCCGGGAGGTGGGGAACACCGGGGAGCTGTTTTTT. This codes for CASSREVGNTGELFF.

This chain joins TRBV5-1 and TRBJ2-1; D might be TRBD2 (5 bases). Trimming shortened V by 0 bases and J by 1 base, and 8 bases separated the two germline ends. The CDR3 is made up of 15 amino acids. Looked up from germline, CDR1 is SGHRS and CDR2 is YFSETQ. In nucleotides, the CDR3 is TGCGCCAGCAGCTTGGTCGGGGAATCCTACAATGAGCAGTTCTTC. Protein: CASSLVGESYNEQFF.

The rearrangement joins TRBV9 to TRBJ2-7; the match to TRBD1 covers 7 bases. This CDR3 is 13 amino acids long. The V segment lost 4 bases and the J segment 3 bases; nucleotides outside the gene matches: 4. Germline CDR1 is SGDLS and CDR2 is YYNGEE. The CDR3 sequence is CASSTAGGYEQYF. For the CDR3, the DNA is TGTGCCAGCAGCACCGCAGGGGGCTACGAGCAGTACTTC.

The chain has TRBV6-2 or TRBV6-3 and TRBJ2-4, with no clear D. The V gene's germline CDR1 is MNHEY and CDR2 SVGEGT. Deletions cut 6 bases from V and 0 bases from J, with 15 bases between. The CDR3 runs 16 residues. The CDR3: CASSQQTPVAKNIQYF. The CDR3 DNA sequence: TGTGCCAGCAGCCAACAGACACCCGTAGCCAAAAACATTCAGTACTTC.

V and J are TRBV28 and TRBJ2-7, with TRBD1 matching 11 bases. This CDR3 has 14 amino acids. V dropped 6 bases and J dropped 7; count of bases not matched to a gene: 8. Germline CDR1 MDHEN, CDR2 SYDVKM. In nucleotides, the CDR3 is TGTGCCAGCAGCTGGCGGACAGGGGGCGGGGAGCAGTACTTC. Its translation is CASSWRTGGGEQYF.

This chain connects TRBV7-9 to TRBJ1-5, with D hard to call. The CDR3 contains 13 residues. V lost 1 base, J lost 6 bases, and 7 bases lay in between. CDR1 SEHNR and CDR2 FQNEAQ come from the germline V gene (reference sequence). This CDR3 is CASSLGSSQPQHF. The DNA of the CDR3 is TGTGCCAGCAGCTTAGGCTCCAGTCAGCCCCAGCATTTT.

The rearrangement links TRBV18 to TRBJ1-4; 9 nucleotides line up with TRBD1. CDR1 KGHSH and CDR2 LQKENI come from the germline V gene. The CDR3 length is 17 residues. V was clipped by 4 bases and J by 0 bases; unmatched bases: 6. CDR3 in DNA: TGTGCCAGCTCACAACAGGGGGCTCTGTCAACTAATGAAAAACTGTTTTTT. It is translated as CASSQQGALSTNEKLFF.

The chain is built from TRBV27 and TRBJ2-7; 7 positions match TRBD1. The CDR3 is made up of 15 amino acids. After removal of 2 bases from V and 4 bases from J, the junction contained 8 bases not matched to a gene. CDR1 is MNHEY, CDR2 SMNVEV, per germline (reference sequence). The CDR3, as DNA: TGTGCCAGCAGTTTAGGAGCCAGGGGGACGTACGAGCAGTACTTC. This gives the protein CASSLGARGTYEQYF.